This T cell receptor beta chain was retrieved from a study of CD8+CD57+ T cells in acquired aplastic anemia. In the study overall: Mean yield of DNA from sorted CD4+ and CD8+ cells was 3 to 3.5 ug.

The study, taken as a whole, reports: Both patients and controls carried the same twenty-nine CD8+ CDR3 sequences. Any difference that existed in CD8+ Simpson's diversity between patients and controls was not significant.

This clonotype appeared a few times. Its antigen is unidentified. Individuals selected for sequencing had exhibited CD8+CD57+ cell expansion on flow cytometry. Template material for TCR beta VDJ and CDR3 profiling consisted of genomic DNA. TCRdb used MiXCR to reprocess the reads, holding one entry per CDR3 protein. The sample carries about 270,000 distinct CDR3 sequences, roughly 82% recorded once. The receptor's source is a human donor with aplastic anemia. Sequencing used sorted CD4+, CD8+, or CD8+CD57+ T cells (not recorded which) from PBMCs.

The CDR3 is CSVNGDRDTDTQYF. The CDR3 region has the DNA TGCAGCGTCAACGGGGACAGGGACACAGATACGCAGTATTTT. The gene calls are TRBV20-1 and TRBJ2-3; 9 bases map to TRBD1. The CDR3 totals 14 residues. Germline V gene sequence: CDR1 DFQATT, CDR2 SNEGSKA (reference sequence).